One sample yielded the 12 T cell receptor beta chains listed below, sequenced in a study of cytomegalovirus exposure and HLA in healthy donors. Primers for the PCR totalled 60 Vbeta and 13 Jbeta. TCRdb keeps only in-frame clones here, not all; method: immunoSEQ multiplex PCR. The sample yields roughly 130,000 clones, around two thirds seen once. Material for sequencing was PBMCs. These receptors originate from a man younger than 35 in good health and CMV-seropositive.

The gene calls are TRBV5-1 and TRBJ2-7; 8 bases match TRBD1. Trimming cost V 3 bases and J 0 bases; bases outside gene matches: 5. This CDR3 has 15 residues. Germline loops: CDR1 SGHRS, CDR2 YFSETQ. The CDR3 DNA reads as TGCGCCAGCAGCTGGGGACAGGCGAGCTCCTACGAGCAGTACTTC. Its translation is CASSWGQASSYEQYF.

The gene calls are TRBV5-1 and TRBJ1-1; the D is unclear. The CDR3 extends over 17 amino acids. The V gene's germline CDR1 is SGHRS and CDR2 YFSETQ. V dropped 1 base and J dropped 0 bases, with 16 bases sitting between them. The DNA for the CDR3 is TGCGCCAGCAGCTTGTATTACAGATCCTTAATGAACACTGAAGCTTTCTTT. Translating gives CASSLYYRSLMNTEAFF.

The V and J genes are TRBV9 and TRBJ2-5; D call uncertain. With 0 bases removed from V and 5 bases from J, the gap between germline ends came to 14 bases. This CDR3 region has 15 residues. CDR1 and CDR2 from the germline V gene are SGDLS and YYNGEE. For the CDR3, the DNA is TGTGCCAGCAGCGTAGGGCTCGGAGCTACCGAGACCCAGTACTTC. Translated, it gives CASSVGLGATETQYF.

The chain couples TRBV4-3 to TRBJ2-5; D is perhaps TRBD2 (5 bases). Trimming removed 4 bases at V and 5 bases at J, with 14 bases between. The CDR3 spans 14 residues. Germline CDR1 is LGHNA and CDR2 is YSLEER. The CDR3 here is CASSRIGGVETQYF. The DNA of the CDR3 is TGCGCCAGCAGCCGCATCGGAGGCGTTGAGACCCAGTACTTC.

This clone occurred a few times. This chain links TRBV2 with TRBJ1-1; D unclear. This CDR3 is 13 amino acids long. The germline CDR1 and CDR2 sequences are SNHLY and FYNNEI. Deletions cut 4 bases from V and 2 bases from J, with 8 bases between. The CDR3 reads CASSADTNTEAFF. The CDR3 coding sequence is TGTGCCAGCAGTGCTGACACCAACACTGAAGCTTTCTTT.

This sequence joins TRBV30 and TRBJ2-3, with a weak D call TRBD1 (6 bases). With 0 bases removed from V and 3 bases from J, the gap between germline ends came to 7 bases. CDR1 and CDR2 from the germline V gene are GTSNPN and SVGIG (reference sequence). The CDR3 extends over 13 amino acids. CDR3 sequence: CAWSVGGTDTQYF. Written as DNA, the CDR3 is TGTGCCTGGAGTGTAGGGGGAACAGATACGCAGTATTTT.

The chain uses TRBV7-2 and TRBJ2-7, with 8 bases that match TRBD1. The CDR3 extends over 17 amino acids. Unmatched junction bases numbered 17, after V lost 5 bases and J lost 5 bases. Germline lookup yields CDR1 SGHTA and CDR2 FQGNSA. The CDR3 coding sequence is TGTGCCAGCAGCCCCAGAGGACAGGGCGACACTAGGGACGAGCAGTACTTC. As protein: CASSPRGQGDTRDEQYF.

The chain combines TRBV30 with TRBJ1-2; a possible D gene is TRBD1 (6 bases). Germline values: CDR1 GTSNPN, CDR2 SVGIG (reference sequence). V lost 7 bases, J lost 4 bases, and 16 bases lay in between. This CDR3 spans 13 amino acids. CDR3 region: CASPRGEGYGYTF. CDR3 nucleotide sequence: TGTGCCTCGCCCAGGGGTGAAGGCTATGGCTACACCTTC.

The chain is built from TRBV27 and TRBJ1-6; 9 bases are a match to TRBD1. Per the germline V gene, CDR1 is MNHEY and CDR2 is SMNVEV (reference sequence). CDR3 length: 13 amino acids. V lost 7 bases, J lost 6 bases, and 1 base stayed unmatched. DNA of the CDR3: TGTGCCAGCACGACAGGGGGTAATTCACCCCTCCACTTT. Protein sequence: CASTTGGNSPLHF.

The rearrangement links TRBV4-2 to TRBJ2-1; the D gene is possibly TRBD1 (6 bases). Germline V gene sequence: CDR1 LGHNA, CDR2 YNFKEQ. V was cut by 5 bases and J by 3 bases, with 17 bases left in between. This CDR3 has 16 residues. CDR3: CASSSRTAHNYNEQFF. DNA for the CDR3: TGTGCCAGCAGCTCACGGACAGCACACAACTACAATGAGCAGTTCTTC.

The chain carries TRBV7-9 and TRBJ2-7, with D perhaps matching TRBD1 (6 bases). The V and J ends lost 5 bases and 7 bases respectively, with 15 bases between them. Germline CDR1 SEHNR, CDR2 FQNEAQ (reference sequence). This CDR3 has 13 residues. The CDR3 loop reads CASSPPQGWEQYF. In nucleotides, the CDR3 is TGTGCCAGCAGCCCACCTCAGGGGTGGGAGCAGTACTTC.

This chain uses TRBV28 with TRBJ1-5, with 7 bases matching TRBD1. The CDR3 extends over 14 amino acids. V lost 5 bases, J lost 5 bases, and 6 bases stayed unmatched. Germline loops: CDR1 MDHEN, CDR2 SYDVKM. The CDR3 bases are TGTGCCAGCAGTCCGACAGGGAAGGATCAGCCCCAGCATTTT. Translation gives CASSPTGKDQPQHF.